Given below is one T cell receptor beta chain in context. With 7 bases removed from V and 10 bases from J, the gap between germline ends came to 17 bases. The CDR3 is 13 amino acids. Germline-derived CDR1 and CDR2 are LNHDA and SQIVND (reference sequence). The repertoire was sequenced with immunoSEQ multiplex PCR; TCRdb's copy has only in-frame clones and lacks some. The sample contains under 300,000 clones, 81% of which appear only once. This specimen comes from a study of blood T cell repertoires in COVID-19. Study overall: The study drew acute and convalescent COVID-19 samples from the United States, Italy and Spain. In each case, the material was cDNA or gDNA derived from T cells, B-cell-depleted T cells, or PBMCs.

Sequencing was carried out using peripheral blood. The genes are TRBV19 and TRBJ1-5, with no clear D. This clonotype was obtained from an older woman with active or convalescent COVID-19. CDR3 in amino acids: CASTDGPVGPQHF. The CDR3 DNA follows: TGTGCCAGTACGGATGGGCCCGTAGGACCCCAGCATTTT.